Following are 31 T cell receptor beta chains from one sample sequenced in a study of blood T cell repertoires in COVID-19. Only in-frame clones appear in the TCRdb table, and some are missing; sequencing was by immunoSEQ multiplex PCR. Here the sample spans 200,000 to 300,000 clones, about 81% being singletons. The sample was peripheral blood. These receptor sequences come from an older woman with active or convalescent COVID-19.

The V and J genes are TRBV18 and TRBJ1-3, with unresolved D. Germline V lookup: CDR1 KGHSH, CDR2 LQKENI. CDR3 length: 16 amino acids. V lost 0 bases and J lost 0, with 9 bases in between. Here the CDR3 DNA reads TGTGCCAGCTCACCACCACGCCAGGCCTCTGGAAACACCATATATTTT. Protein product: CASSPPRQASGNTIYF.

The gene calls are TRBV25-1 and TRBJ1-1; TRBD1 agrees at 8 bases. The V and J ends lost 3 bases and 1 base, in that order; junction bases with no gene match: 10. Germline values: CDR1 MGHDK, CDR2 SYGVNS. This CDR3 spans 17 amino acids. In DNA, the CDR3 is TGTGCCAGCAGTGATCCCCATTTGACAGGGGAGAACACTGAAGCTTTCTTT. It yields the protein CASSDPHLTGENTEAFF.

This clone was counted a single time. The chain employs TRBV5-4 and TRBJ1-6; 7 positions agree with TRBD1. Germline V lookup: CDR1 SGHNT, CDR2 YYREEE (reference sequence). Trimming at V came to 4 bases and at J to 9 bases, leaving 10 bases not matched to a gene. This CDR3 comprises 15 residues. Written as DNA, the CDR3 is TGTGCCAGCAGCCGGCGGACAGGTAGTCCTTCACCCCTCCACTTT. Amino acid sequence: CASSRRTGSPSPLHF.

The DNA for the CDR3 is TGTGGACCGGGACAGACGAAGAAAAGGCCCTATAGCAATCAGCCCCAGCATTTT. Translating it yields CGPGQTKKRPYSNQPQHF. The chain has TRBV24-1 and TRBJ1-5; TRBD1 aligns across 7 bases. The CDR3 sequence is 18 residues long. Looked up from germline, CDR1 is KGHDR and CDR2 is SFDVKD.

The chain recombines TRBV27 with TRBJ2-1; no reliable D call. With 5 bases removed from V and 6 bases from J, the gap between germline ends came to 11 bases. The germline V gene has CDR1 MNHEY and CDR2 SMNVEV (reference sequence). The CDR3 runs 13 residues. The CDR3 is CASSIRPSNEQFF. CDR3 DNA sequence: TGTGCCAGCAGTATCCGTCCGAGCAATGAGCAGTTCTTC.

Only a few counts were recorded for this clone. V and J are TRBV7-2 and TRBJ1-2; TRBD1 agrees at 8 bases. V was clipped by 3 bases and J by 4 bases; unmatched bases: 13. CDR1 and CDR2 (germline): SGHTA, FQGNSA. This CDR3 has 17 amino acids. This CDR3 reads CASSFQPGQERTYGYTF. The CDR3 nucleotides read TGTGCCAGCAGCTTTCAACCGGGACAGGAGAGGACCTATGGCTACACCTTC.

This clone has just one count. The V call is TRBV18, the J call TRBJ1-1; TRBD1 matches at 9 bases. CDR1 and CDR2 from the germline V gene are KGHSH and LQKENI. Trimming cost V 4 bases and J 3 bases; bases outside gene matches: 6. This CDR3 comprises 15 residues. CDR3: CASSLARDRDTEAFF. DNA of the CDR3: TGTGCCAGCTCACTAGCCCGGGACAGGGACACTGAAGCTTTCTTT.

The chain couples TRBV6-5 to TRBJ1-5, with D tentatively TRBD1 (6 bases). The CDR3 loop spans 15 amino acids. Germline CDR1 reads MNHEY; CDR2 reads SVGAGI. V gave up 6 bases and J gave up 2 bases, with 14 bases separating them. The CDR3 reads CASSPTGFGNQPQHF. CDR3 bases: TGTGCCAGCAGCCCCACAGGGTTTGGCAATCAGCCCCAGCATTTT.

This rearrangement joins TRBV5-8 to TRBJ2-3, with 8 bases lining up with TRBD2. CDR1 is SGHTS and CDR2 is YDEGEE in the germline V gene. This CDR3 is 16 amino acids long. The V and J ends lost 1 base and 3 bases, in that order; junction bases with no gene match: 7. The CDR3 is CASSLRLAGSTDTQYF. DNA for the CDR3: TGTGCCAGCAGCTTGCGGCTAGCGGGCTCTACAGATACGCAGTATTTT.

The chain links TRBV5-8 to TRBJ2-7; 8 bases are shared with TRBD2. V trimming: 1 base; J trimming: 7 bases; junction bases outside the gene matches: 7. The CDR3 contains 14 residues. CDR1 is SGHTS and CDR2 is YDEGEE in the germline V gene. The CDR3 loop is CASSLPGLGREQYF. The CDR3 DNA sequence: TGTGCCAGCAGCTTGCCGGGACTAGGGAGGGAGCAGTACTTC.

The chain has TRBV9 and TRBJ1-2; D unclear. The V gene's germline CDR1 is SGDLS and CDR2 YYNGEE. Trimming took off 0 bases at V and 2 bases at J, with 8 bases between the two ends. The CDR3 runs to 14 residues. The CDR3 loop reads CASSVDEGNYGYTF. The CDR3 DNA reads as TGTGCCAGCAGCGTAGATGAGGGAAACTATGGCTACACCTTC. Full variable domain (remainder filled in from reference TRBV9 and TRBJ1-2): DSGVTQTPKHLITATGQRVTLRCSPRSGDLSVYWYQQSLDQGLQFLIQYYNGEERAKGNILERFSAQQFPDLHSELNLSSLELGDSALYFCASSVDEGNYGYTFGSGTRLTVV.

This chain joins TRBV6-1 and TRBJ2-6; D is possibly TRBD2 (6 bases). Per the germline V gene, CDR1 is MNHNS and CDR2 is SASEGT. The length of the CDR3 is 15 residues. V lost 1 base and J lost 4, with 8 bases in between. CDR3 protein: CASSEGTTGANVLTF. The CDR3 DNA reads TGTGCCAGCAGTGAAGGGACTACAGGGGCCAACGTCCTGACTTTC.

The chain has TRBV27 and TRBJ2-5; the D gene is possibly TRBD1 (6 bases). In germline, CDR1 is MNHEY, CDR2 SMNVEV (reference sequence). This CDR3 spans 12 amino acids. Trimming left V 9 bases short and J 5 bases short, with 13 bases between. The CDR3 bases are TGTGCCAGTGGCCCAGGGGTCGAGACCCAGTACTTC. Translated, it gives CASGPGVETQYF.

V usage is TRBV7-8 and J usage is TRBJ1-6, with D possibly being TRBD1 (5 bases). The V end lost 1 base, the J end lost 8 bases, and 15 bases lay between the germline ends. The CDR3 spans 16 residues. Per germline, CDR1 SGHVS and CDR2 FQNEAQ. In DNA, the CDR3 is TGTGCCAGCAGCTTAGTGGGGTCCGGGGGTCATTCACCCCTCCACTTT. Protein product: CASSLVGSGGHSPLHF.

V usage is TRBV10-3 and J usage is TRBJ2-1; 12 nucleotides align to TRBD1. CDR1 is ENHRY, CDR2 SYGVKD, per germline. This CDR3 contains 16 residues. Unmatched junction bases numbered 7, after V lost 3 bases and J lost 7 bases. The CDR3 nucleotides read TGTGCCATCAGTGACCTCCGGGACAGGGGGCGAAATGAGCAGTTCTTC. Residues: CAISDLRDRGRNEQFF.

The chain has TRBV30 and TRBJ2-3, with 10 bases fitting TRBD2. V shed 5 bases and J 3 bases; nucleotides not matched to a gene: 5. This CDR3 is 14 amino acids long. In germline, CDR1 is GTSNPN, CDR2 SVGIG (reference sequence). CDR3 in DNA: TGTGCCTGGCAAGCGGGGGGGCCGACAGATACGCAGTATTTT. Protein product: CAWQAGGPTDTQYF. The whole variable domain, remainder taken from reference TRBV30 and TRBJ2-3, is SQTIHQWPATLVQPVGSPLSLECTVEGTSNPNLYWYRQAAGRGLQLLFYSVGIGQISSEVPQNLSASRPQDRQFILSSKKLLLSDSGFYLCAWQAGGPTDTQYFGPGTRLTVL.

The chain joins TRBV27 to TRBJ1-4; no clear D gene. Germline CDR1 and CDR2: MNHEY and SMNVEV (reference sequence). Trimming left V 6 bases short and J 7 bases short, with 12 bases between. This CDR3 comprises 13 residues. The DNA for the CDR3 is TGTGCCAGCAGGAATCAGCCGGGTGAAAAACTGTTTTTT. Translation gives CASRNQPGEKLFF.

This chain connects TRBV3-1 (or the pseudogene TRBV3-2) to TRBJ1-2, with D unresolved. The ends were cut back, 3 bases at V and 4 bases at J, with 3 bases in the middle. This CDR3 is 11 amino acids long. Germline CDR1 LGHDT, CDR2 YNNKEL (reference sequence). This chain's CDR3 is CASSHIYGYTF. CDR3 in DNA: TGTGCCAGCAGCCACATCTATGGCTACACCTTC.

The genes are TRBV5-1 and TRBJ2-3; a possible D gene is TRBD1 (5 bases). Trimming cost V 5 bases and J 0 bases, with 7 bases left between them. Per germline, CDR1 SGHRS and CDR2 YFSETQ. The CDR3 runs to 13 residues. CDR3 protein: CASRQDSTDTQYF. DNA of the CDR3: TGCGCCAGCAGACAGGACAGCACAGATACGCAGTATTTT.

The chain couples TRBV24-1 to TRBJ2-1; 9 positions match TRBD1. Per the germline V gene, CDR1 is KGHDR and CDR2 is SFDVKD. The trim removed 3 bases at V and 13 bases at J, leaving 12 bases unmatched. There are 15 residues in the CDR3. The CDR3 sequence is CATSDQGQGMSKQFF. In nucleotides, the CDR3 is TGTGCCACCAGTGATCAGGGACAGGGAATGTCGAAACAGTTCTTC.

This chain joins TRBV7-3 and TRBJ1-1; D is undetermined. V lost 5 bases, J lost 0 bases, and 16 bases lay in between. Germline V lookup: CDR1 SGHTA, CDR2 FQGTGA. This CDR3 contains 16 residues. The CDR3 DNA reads TGTGCCAGCAGCCCCGGAGGTCGGATCATGAACACTGAAGCTTTCTTT. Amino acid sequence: CASSPGGRIMNTEAFF.

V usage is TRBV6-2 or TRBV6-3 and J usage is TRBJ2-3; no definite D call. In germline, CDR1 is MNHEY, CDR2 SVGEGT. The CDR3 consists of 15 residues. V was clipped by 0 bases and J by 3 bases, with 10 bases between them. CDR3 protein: CASSYSILRTDTQYF. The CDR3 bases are TGTGCCAGCAGTTACTCGATTTTGCGGACAGATACGCAGTATTTT.

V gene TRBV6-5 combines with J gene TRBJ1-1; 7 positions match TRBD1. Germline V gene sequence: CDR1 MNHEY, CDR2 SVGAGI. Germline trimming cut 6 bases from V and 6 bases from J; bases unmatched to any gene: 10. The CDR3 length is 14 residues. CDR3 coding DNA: TGTGCCAGCAGCAGGGGACAGAGTTACGCTGAAGCTTTCTTT. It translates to CASSRGQSYAEAFF.

The CDR3 region has the DNA TGTGCCAGCAGTCCCCCTAGCGGGGGGGCCCTCGAGCAGTACTTC. Translation: CASSPPSGGALEQYF. The chain joins TRBV28 to TRBJ2-7; 12 nucleotides line up with TRBD2. The CDR3 length is 15 residues. Germline assignment: CDR1 MDHEN and CDR2 SYDVKM. V was pared by 5 bases and J by 6 bases, with 8 bases of the junction left unmatched.

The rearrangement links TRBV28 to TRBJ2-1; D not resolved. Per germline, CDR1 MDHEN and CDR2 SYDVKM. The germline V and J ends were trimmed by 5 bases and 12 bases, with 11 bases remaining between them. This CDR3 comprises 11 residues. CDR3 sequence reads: CASSPTYGQFF. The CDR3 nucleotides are TGTGCCAGCAGTCCGACATATGGGCAGTTCTTC.

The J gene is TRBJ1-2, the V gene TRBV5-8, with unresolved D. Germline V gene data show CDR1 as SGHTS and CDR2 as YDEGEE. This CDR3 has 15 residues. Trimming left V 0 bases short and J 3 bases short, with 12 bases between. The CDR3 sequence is CASSLAPGWHYGYTF. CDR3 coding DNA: TGTGCCAGCAGCTTGGCCCCCGGGTGGCACTATGGCTACACCTTC. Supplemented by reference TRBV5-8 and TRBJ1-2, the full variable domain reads EAGVTQSPTHLIKTRGQQATLRCSPISGHTSVYWYQQALGLGLQFLLWYDEGEERNRGNFPPRFSGRQFPNYSSELNVNALELEDSALYLCASSLAPGWHYGYTFGSGTRLTVV.

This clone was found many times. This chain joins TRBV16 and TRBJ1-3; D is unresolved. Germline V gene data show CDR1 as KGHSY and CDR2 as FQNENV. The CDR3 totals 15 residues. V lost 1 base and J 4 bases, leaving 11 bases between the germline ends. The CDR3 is CASSQLGGSGNTIYF. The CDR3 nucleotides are TGTGCCAGCAGCCAATTAGGCGGATCAGGAAACACCATATATTTT.

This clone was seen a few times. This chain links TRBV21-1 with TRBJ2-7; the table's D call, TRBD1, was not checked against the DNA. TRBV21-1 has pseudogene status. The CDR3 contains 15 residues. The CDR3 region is CASSKPQGSSYEQYF. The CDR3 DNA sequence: TGTGCCAGCAGCAAACCCCAGGGGAGCTCCTACGAGCAGTACTTC.

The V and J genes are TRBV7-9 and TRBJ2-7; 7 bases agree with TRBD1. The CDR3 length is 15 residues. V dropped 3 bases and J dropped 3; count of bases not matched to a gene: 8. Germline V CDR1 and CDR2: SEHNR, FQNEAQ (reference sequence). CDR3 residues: CASSFGTAANYEQYF. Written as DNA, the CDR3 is TGTGCCAGCAGCTTTGGGACAGCCGCCAACTACGAGCAGTACTTC.

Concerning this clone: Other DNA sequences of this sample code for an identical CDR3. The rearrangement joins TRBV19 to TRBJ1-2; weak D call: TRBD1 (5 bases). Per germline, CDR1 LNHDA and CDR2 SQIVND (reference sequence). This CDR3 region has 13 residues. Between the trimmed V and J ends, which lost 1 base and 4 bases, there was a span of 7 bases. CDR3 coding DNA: TGTGCCAGTAGTATAGGACAGCTCTATGGCTACACCTTC. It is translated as CASSIGQLYGYTF. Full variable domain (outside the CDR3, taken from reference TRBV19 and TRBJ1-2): DGGITQSPKYLFRKEGQNVTLSCEQNLNHDAMYWYRQDPGQGLRLIYYSQIVNDFQKGDIAEGYSVSREKKESFPLTVTSAQKNPTAFYLCASSIGQLYGYTFGSGTRLTVV.

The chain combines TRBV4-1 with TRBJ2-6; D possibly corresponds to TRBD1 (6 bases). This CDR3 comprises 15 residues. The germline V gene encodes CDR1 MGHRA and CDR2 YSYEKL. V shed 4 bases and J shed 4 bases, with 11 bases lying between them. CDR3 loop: CASSLQGSGANVLTF. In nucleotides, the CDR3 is TGCGCCAGCAGCCTTCAGGGGTCCGGGGCCAACGTCCTGACTTTC.